This T cell receptor beta chain was captured by sequencing in a study of cytomegalovirus exposure and HLA in healthy donors (dated by TCRdb to 2017 to 2019). In the study overall: An earlier analysis of approximately 640 of the donors reported roughly 270 Gb of sequence data and some 100 million unique TCR beta sequences from roughly 180 million T cells. Roughly 290 gigabases of sequencing data and around 90 million unique TCR sequences made up an early release that covered approximately 700 HLA-typed donors. Among the 398 genotyped donors, about 83% belonged to the genetic ancestry cluster associated with self-reported Caucasian donors. The aim of the study was to test whether cataloging public T cell receptors could identify signatures of past pathogen exposure. The study used immunosequencing to profile the T cell repertoires of several hundred subjects and linked those repertoires to cytomegalovirus serostatus. A separate validation cohort of 90 to 150 different subjects was used in addition to the roughly 670-subject first cohort. High-throughput TCR immunosequencing, statistical association of individual TCRs with disease status, and machine learning were combined to predict cytomegalovirus infection status. To study patterns of TCR occurrence, a later analysis re-analyzed previously published TCR beta repertoires from several hundred donors and added high-resolution HLA genotyping. In the later analysis, no new phenotypic data were used to find candidate immune exposures; instead, reliance was placed on TCR beta sequences and their occurrence across donors. An earlier analysis of several hundred of the donors applied high-throughput TCR beta sequencing to assess whether each TCR beta V gene segment acted as functional or pseudogenic. Donor age, sex, ethnicity and CMV serostatus were compiled together with the repertoire data. In a later genetic analysis, genome-wide SNP genotypes for about 55% of the roughly 670 donors were used, and that subset was treated as a discovery cohort. All discovery cohort repertoires had been generated on a single sequencing platform. Class I and class II HLA loci were covered by the typing at four-digit resolution. The number of typed donors differed by locus: 629-630 for A, B, C, DRB1 and DQB1; 500 to 550 for DQA1; fewer than 610 for DPA1; and about 450 for DPB1. Because of strong linkage in the cohort, a handful of DR-DQ haplotypes were treated as single units for association and clustering. Among around 400 genotyped donors of the cohort, an average of approximately 240,000 unique TCR beta nucleotide sequences was sequenced per donor, of which about 18% were non-productive. Paper-wide results and their limitations: Most CMV-associated TCR beta chains appeared to be HLA-restricted in a later analysis, and the HLA associations seemed to be driven largely by CMV exposure. The classifier was reported to diagnose cytomegalovirus status with high specificity and sensitivity in both the original cohort and the validation cohort. It was suggested by the authors that the approach could potentially be generalized to other disease states and immunological phenotypes. The only immune exposure information available for the cohort was CMV serostatus. While some public TCRs were present in many individuals, most TCR sequences turned up only very rarely across donors. Strong co-occurrence of HLA alleles, especially DR and DQ, made assigning TCR associations to individual alleles difficult. Correlated functional status among segregating V segments might reflect linkage disequilibrium, but an unknown experimental factor could not be ruled out. A group of highly shared sequence variants was considered likely to be a technical artifact of the sequencing pipeline. This cohort had only TCR beta chains sequenced, and the lack of alpha or paired-chain data limited which features could be detected. An association between a missense DCLRE1C variant and V-gene and J-gene trimming of TCR beta chains was found in a later genetic analysis and replicated in an independent cohort. An earlier analysis of approximately 540 of the donors showed that most TCR beta V segments appeared in productive rearrangements either about 90% or about 30% of the time, which broadly matched IMGT annotations. Because counts were too low, roughly 17 rarely observed V segments, including chromosome 9 orphons, were left out of the earlier analysis of 587 of the donors. HLA typing was unavailable for some donors at each locus, so association tests used only the typed subset. According to a later genetic analysis, donors in an Asian-associated ancestry cluster had fewer N-insertions in productive TCRs than the roughly 670-donor mean. In a later analysis, HLA-associated TCR beta chains showed more clonal expansion and lower generation probabilities than non-associated chains that were equally common. Some IMGT-functional V segments, including TRBV6-2 and TRBV6-3, could not be told apart with the 87-base-pair reads, so those segments were excluded. The presence/absence analyses assumed that sequencing depth was roughly uniform across donors, and that assumption may not be true. In the study, around 150 TCR beta chains were listed as associated with cytomegalovirus. At a false discovery rate of 0.05, a later analysis linked around 15,000 TCR beta sequences to specific HLA alleles. In a later analysis, several top co-occurrence clusters were reported to appear linked to parvovirus B19, influenza, CMV and Epstein-Barr virus. A further reported finding was that TCR beta sequences accurately predicted the HLA-A and HLA-B alleles for most subjects in the first cohort. According to a later analysis, TCR association rates differed among HLA loci, with DRB1 alleles showing the most associated TCRs and HLA-C alleles showing the fewest. In vitro tests confirmed that three of the cytomegalovirus-associated TCR beta chains recognize cytomegalovirus antigens.

A remark on this clone: The antigen this receptor binds is unknown. No base qualities exist here, and no much larger clone lies one base off it.

V is cut back by 5 bases and J by 2 bases, with 9 bases in the junction unmatched. The CDR3 holds 15 amino acids from the cysteine to the phenylalanine. Here the CDR3 DNA is all that survives: 45 bases in frame from base 1. Via the germline V gene, CDR1 is MNHEY and CDR2 SVGAGI. The receptor library was made with the immunoSEQ multiplex PCR assay. For the multiplex PCR, a mixture combining 60 forward primers for TCR Vbeta segments and 13 reverse primers for TCR Jbeta segments was used. The CDR3 region of rearranged TCR beta genes was amplified from genomic DNA with a multiplex PCR assay. The amplified TCR beta libraries were sequenced on the Illumina HiSeq System as 87-base-pair reads. The published analysis was carried out like this. Across the 640 or so repertoires, a later analysis counted roughly 77 million unique TCR beta chains, around 10 million of which were shared by at least two donors. Raw reads were error-corrected and collapsed into unique sequences with a nearest-neighbor algorithm that merged closely related sequences to remove PCR and sequencing errors. V, D and J gene segments were assigned by aligning CDR3 sequences to IMGT reference sequences. For a sequence to be retained, a match of at least six nucleotides was required to both a V gene segment and a J gene segment. A rearrangement counted as productive if the CDR3 had no stop codons and remained in frame with V and J, and every other rearrangement counted as non-productive. CDR3 was defined according to IMGT convention as the region running from the second conserved V-encoded cysteine to the conserved J-encoded phenylalanine. The earlier analysis of around 640 of the donors excluded sequences that lacked an unambiguous match to a single V gene segment. In an earlier analysis of approximately 590 of the donors, a V segment was called functional when productive rearrangements were above 56.7%, and segregating when the standard deviation between donors exceeded 5%. To diagnose cytomegalovirus status from the catalog of TCR beta chain sequences, a statistical classification framework was built. In a later analysis, TCR nucleotide sequences were compared against IMGT/GENE-DB human TR gene sequences so that V and J genes could be assigned. In a later analysis, CDR3 sequences and most-parsimonious VDJ recombination scenarios were assigned using the TCRdist pipeline. In a later analysis, each TCR beta chain was defined by its CDR3 amino acid sequence together with its V-gene family, and reads without a unique V-gene family were excluded. A later analysis removed nearly 600 highly shared, low-generation-probability nucleotide sequences to deal with suspected cross-contamination and a sequencing artifact. In a later analysis, a clonal expansion index was calculated for each public chain from normalized within-repertoire ranks of inferred template counts. Generation probabilities in a later analysis came from a VDJ recombination model fitted to out-of-frame rearrangements, and those results were checked against IGoR. In a later analysis, TCR-TCR, TCR-HLA and TCR-CMV co-occurrence was scored with hypergeometric tests, and a repertoire-size bias correction was applied to TCR pairs. A later analysis estimated false discovery rates by permuting HLA or CMV assignments 20 times. In a later analysis, co-occurring TCRs were grouped using DBSCAN, and TCRdist sequence similarity was added for clustering within HLA-allele-positive subsets. Repertoires with fewer than 30,000 or more than 120,000 public chains were left out of co-occurrence clustering, as were about 5 repertoires with anomalous nucleotide sharing. This is the immuneACCESS table as TCRdb keeps it, with only in-frame sequences that have V and J called. A part of the clones is gone; compared with another copy, unresolved V genes explain less than half, and the rest is unexplained. V and J calls and clone size come straight from that table; D and trimming were deduced from the DNA. The sample profile shows about 140,000 clones; over 60% of them were found once. The ten largest clones represent approximately 1.8% of the sample.

The cohort consisted of 650 to 850 healthy bone marrow donors. At the time of sampling, all cohort members were nominally healthy, though unrecorded immune exposures were likely present. The donor was CMV seronegative and belonged to the group of under 400 seronegative cohort members. A peripheral blood sample was provided by each donor, and peripheral blood mononuclear cells were used for TCR beta sequencing. The Qiagen DNeasy Blood Extraction Kit was used to extract genomic DNA from the blood cell samples. Sequences were obtained from PBMCs. The sequence is built from TRBV6-5 and TRBJ2-7, with 7 bases aligning to TRBD1. The TCR originated in a man in his forties in good health and CMV-seronegative. The sequence in DNA is TGTGCCAGCAGTAGGGGGCAGGGCAGGACCTACGAGCAGTACTTC. The resulting protein is CASSRGQGRTYEQYF.